This TCR beta chain is drawn from a study of neoadjuvant anti-PD-1 for oral cavity cancer. Study-level information: Most patients had three to four biweekly doses of 3 mg/kg nivolumab before resection. Patients without progression got a fourth dose around day 43.

Some clones are missing from TCRdb's copy, which holds only in-frame ones; the method was immunoSEQ multiplex PCR. The sample consists of approximately 9,600 clones, roughly 62% of them appearing once. There are 13 residues in the CDR3. With 8 bases clipped from V and 2 bases from J, the junction kept 5 bases outside the gene matches. Germline V gene data show CDR1 as MDHEN and CDR2 as SYDVKM. Study-wide points: After neoadjuvant nivolumab, PBMC T cell clonality was significantly higher in non-responders than responders.

Time point defined: after neoadjuvant nivolumab, at surgical resection. Comments on this clone: What it binds is not known.

Sequenced material: PBMCs, taken after nivolumab (anti-PD-1) treatment. The chain carries TRBV28 and TRBJ1-1; 7 bases agree with TRBD1. The sequence derives from a person aged 40 to 85 with oral cavity squamous cell carcinoma. The CDR3 nucleotides read TGTGCCAGCGTAGGGGGCTATAACACTGAAGCTTTCTTT. It translates to CASVGGYNTEAFF.